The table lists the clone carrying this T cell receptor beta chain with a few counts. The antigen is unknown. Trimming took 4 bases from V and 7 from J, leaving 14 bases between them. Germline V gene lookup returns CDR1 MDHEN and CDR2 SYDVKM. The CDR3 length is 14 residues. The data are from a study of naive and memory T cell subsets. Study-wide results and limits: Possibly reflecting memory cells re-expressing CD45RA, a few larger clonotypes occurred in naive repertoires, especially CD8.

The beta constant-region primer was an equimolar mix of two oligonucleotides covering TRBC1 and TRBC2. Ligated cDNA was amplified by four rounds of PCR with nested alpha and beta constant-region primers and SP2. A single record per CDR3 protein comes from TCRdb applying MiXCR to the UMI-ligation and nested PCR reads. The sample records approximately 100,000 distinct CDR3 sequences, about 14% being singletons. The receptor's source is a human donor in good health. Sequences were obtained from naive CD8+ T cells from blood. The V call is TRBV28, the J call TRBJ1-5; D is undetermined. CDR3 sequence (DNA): TGTGCCAGCAGTTCTGTTGGCAGCGGCCAGCCCCAGCATTTT. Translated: CASSSVGSGQPQHF.